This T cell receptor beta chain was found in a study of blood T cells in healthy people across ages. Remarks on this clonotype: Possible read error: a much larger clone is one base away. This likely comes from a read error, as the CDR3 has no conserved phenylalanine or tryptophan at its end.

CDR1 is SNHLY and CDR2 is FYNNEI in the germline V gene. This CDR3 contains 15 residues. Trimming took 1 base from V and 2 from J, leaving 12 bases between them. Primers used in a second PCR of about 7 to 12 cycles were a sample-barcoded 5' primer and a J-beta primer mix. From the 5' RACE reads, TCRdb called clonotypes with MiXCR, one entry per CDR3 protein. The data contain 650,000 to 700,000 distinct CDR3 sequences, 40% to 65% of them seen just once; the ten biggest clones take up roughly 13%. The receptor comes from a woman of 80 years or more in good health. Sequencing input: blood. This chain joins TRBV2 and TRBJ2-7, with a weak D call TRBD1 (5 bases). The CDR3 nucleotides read TGTGCCAGCAGTGAAGTGGGCAGGGTAACCTACGAGCAGTACTTA. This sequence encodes CASSEVGRVTYEQYL.